Below are 14 T cell receptor beta chains sequenced from a single sample in a study of T cell clones after liver transplantation. This table comes from immunoSEQ multiplex PCR, and its TCRdb copy is limited to in-frame clones, with some not included. The table lists 77,000 or so clones, 80% of them singletons. The sample was CD4+ T cells from blood, taken 12 months after liver transplant. The receptors here all came from a human patient who received a liver transplant. Among the T cells, some may be from the graft donor.

The chain couples TRBV7-3 to TRBJ2-4; D remains ambiguous. The CDR3 loop spans 13 amino acids. Trimming left V 0 bases short and J 3 bases short, with 3 bases between. The germline CDR1 and CDR2 sequences are SGHTA and FQGTGA. The CDR3 DNA is TGTGCCAGCAGCTTAACAAACAAAAACATTCAGTACTTC. Encoded protein: CASSLTNKNIQYF. Variable domain in full (rest from reference TRBV7-3 and TRBJ2-4): GAGVSQTPSNKVTEKGKYVELRCDPISGHTALYWYRQSLGQGPEFLIYFQGTGAADDSGLPNDRFFAVRPEGSVSTLKIQRTERGDSAVYLCASSLTNKNIQYFGAGTRLSVL.

This sequence joins TRBV5-1 and TRBJ2-1, with D possibly matching TRBD2 (5 bases). The CDR3 extends over 16 amino acids. V dropped 4 bases and J dropped 0 bases, with 14 bases sitting between them. Per germline, CDR1 SGHRS and CDR2 YFSETQ. The CDR3 loop is CASSERTGSSYNEQFF. CDR3 DNA sequence: TGCGCCAGCAGCGAGCGGACGGGAAGCTCCTACAATGAGCAGTTCTTC.

J is TRBJ2-1 and V is TRBV7-6, with TRBD2 matching over 11 bases. The CDR3 runs to 17 residues. CDR1 and CDR2 from the germline V gene are SGHVS and FNYEAQ. V lost 1 base and J lost 7; bases outside the gene matches: 9. The CDR3 DNA reads as TGTGCCAGCAGCTTAGGACTAGCGGGGACGTGGGGGAATGAGCAGTTCTTC. It encodes CASSLGLAGTWGNEQFF. The full variable domain, rest sourced from reference TRBV7-6 and TRBJ2-1, is GAGVSQSPRYKVTKRGQDVALRCDPISGHVSLYWYRQALGQGPEFLTYFNYEAQQDKSGLPNDRFSAERPEGSISTLTIQRTEQRDSAMYRCASSLGLAGTWGNEQFFGPGTRLTVL.

About this clone: The germline gene is not matched at one end of the junction; a read error may be the cause. V usage is TRBV29-1 and J usage is TRBJ2-2; maybe TRBD1 (7 bases). The CDR3 totals 14 residues. CDR1 is SQVTM and CDR2 is ANQGSEA in the germline V gene. The CDR3 protein is CSVEQGGNTGKLFF. The CDR3 nucleotides read TGCAGCGTTGAACAGGGGGGCAACACCGGGAAGCTGTTTTTT.

The V and J genes are TRBV7-9 and TRBJ2-5; TRBD1 matches 8 bases. The CDR3 loop spans 13 amino acids. Germline assignment: CDR1 SEHNR and CDR2 FQNEAQ (reference sequence). With V trimmed by 7 bases and J by 4 bases, 5 bases remained unmatched. The CDR3 protein is CASTLDRAETQYF. CDR3 sequence (DNA): TGTGCCAGCACCCTGGACAGGGCAGAGACCCAGTACTTC.

The chain uses TRBV6-1 and TRBJ1-5; possible D gene TRBD1, 6 bases. The germline gives CDR1 MNHNS, CDR2 SASEGT. CDR3 length: 14 amino acids. Trimming stripped 6 bases from V and 6 bases from J, with 15 bases between. In nucleotides, the CDR3 is TGTGCCAGCAGGCCCTTTTTGGGGGCTCAGCCCCAGCATTTT. The encoded protein is CASRPFLGAQPQHF.

This clone has more than one count but fewer than ten. The genes are TRBV18 and TRBJ2-7; 8 positions agree with TRBD1. J lost 3 bases, V lost 2 bases, and 3 bases had no gene match. Germline CDR1 KGHSH, CDR2 LQKENI. The CDR3 is 14 amino acids. DNA for the CDR3: TGTGCCAGCTCACCAGCAGGGGGCGGCTACGAGCAGTACTTC. Protein sequence: CASSPAGGGYEQYF.

The genes are TRBV11-2 and TRBJ2-1; TRBD2 matches 10 bases. Germline-derived CDR1 and CDR2 are SGHAT and FQNNGV. The length of the CDR3 is 14 residues. Trimming cost V 5 bases and J 6 bases; bases outside gene matches: 4. The CDR3 sequence is CASSRSGRSNEQFF. The CDR3 DNA reads TGTGCCAGCAGCCGTAGCGGGAGGAGCAATGAGCAGTTCTTC.

The rearrangement joins TRBV6-1 to TRBJ2-6, with TRBD1 as a possible D gene (6 bases). This CDR3 is built from 17 residues. Germline CDR1 and CDR2: MNHNS and SASEGT. Trimming took 1 base from V and 10 from J, leaving 20 bases between them. Here the CDR3 DNA reads TGTGCCAGCAGTGAAGTGTCTTTAATAGGGGACACTAACGTCCTGACTTTC. Its protein is CASSEVSLIGDTNVLTF.

The rearrangement uses TRBV5-1 and TRBJ2-2; a weak D match, TRBD2 (6 bases). The ends were cut back, 1 base at V and 4 bases at J, with 11 bases in the middle. The CDR3 has 15 amino acids. Looked up from germline, CDR1 is SGHRS and CDR2 is YFSETQ. This CDR3 is CASSLWSGGTGELFF. CDR3 bases: TGCGCCAGCAGCTTGTGGTCCGGGGGCACCGGGGAGCTGTTTTTT.

This chain joins TRBV4-3 and TRBJ1-3; 8 bases are a match to TRBD1. The CDR3 is made up of 16 amino acids. Germline CDR1 and CDR2: LGHNA and YSLEER. V was clipped by 0 bases and J by 3 bases; unmatched bases: 4. Here the CDR3 DNA reads TGCGCCAGCAGCCAAGATGTCAGGGGGCATGGAAACACCATATATTTT. Translated, it gives CASSQDVRGHGNTIYF.

CDR3 protein: CASSALRRTGVYEQYF. As DNA, the CDR3 is TGTGCCAGCTCGGCTCTGAGGCGGACAGGGGTCTACGAGCAGTACTTC. This sequence joins TRBV18 and TRBJ2-7, with 9 bases lining up with TRBD1. With 6 bases clipped from V and 3 bases from J, the junction kept 12 bases outside the gene matches. The CDR3 has 16 residues. The germline V gene has CDR1 KGHSH and CDR2 LQKENI.

Note on this clone: This sample also contains other DNA sequences that code for the same CDR3. The J gene is TRBJ1-5, the V gene TRBV6-5; weak D call: TRBD1 (6 bases). Trimming left V 5 bases short and J 2 bases short, with 10 bases between. CDR1 is MNHEY and CDR2 is SVGAGI in the germline V gene. This CDR3 spans 14 amino acids. CDR3 residues: CASSPRGGNQPQHF. CDR3 nucleotides: TGTGCCAGCAGTCCTAGGGGGGGCAATCAGCCCCAGCATTTT.

The chain links TRBV15 to TRBJ1-2; D unresolved. The germline V and J ends were trimmed by 6 bases and 2 bases, with 13 bases remaining between them. The CDR3 runs 14 residues. CDR1 is LNHNV and CDR2 is YYDKDF in the germline V gene (reference sequence). CDR3 in DNA: TGTGCCACCAGAGCCGCCGGGAGCAACTATGGCTACACCTTC. Encoded protein: CATRAAGSNYGYTF.